The 22 T cell receptor beta chains given below trace back to one sample, sequenced in a study of T cells in Graves' hyperthyroidism and ophthalmopathy. Researchers amplified the TCR beta CDR3 regions from RNA transcripts. Primed by the HTBI set, a first-round RT-PCR was run on the TCR CDR3. One entry per CDR3 protein results from TCRdb running MiXCR on the multiplex PCR reads. The table lists hundreds of thousands of distinct CDR3 sequences, around 15% of them singletons, with around 9.6% in the top ten. Sequenced material: blood. These receptors were taken from a woman younger than 30 with Graves' hyperthyroidism.

Many counts were recorded for this clonotype. The chain is built from TRBV20-1 and TRBJ1-3, with unresolved D. V was cut by 2 bases and J by 0 bases, with 5 bases left in between. Per the germline V gene, CDR1 is DFQATT and CDR2 is SNEGSKA (reference sequence). The CDR3 length is 13 residues. The CDR3 sequence: CSARTASGNTIYF. CDR3 nucleotides: TGCAGTGCTAGAACAGCCTCTGGAAACACCATATATTTT.

Ten or more counts support this clonotype. CDR3 sequence: CANTPGANTGELFF. The CDR3 DNA reads as TGTGCCAATACCCCGGGGGCGAACACCGGGGAGCTGTTTTTT. J is TRBJ2-2 and V is TRBV2, with D possibly TRBD2 on 6 matching bases. CDR3 length: 14 residues. The germline V gene encodes CDR1 SNHLY and CDR2 FYNNEI. V was clipped by 10 bases and J by 0 bases, with 12 bases between them.

This clonotype was seen many times. J is TRBJ2-7 and V is TRBV2; 7 nucleotides agree with TRBD2. CDR3 length: 14 amino acids. V lost 7 bases and J lost 0; bases outside the gene matches: 6. CDR1 is SNHLY and CDR2 is FYNNEI in the germline V gene. CDR3 nucleotides: TGTGCCAGCACACTAGCGACCATCTCCTACGAGCAGTACTTC. The encoded protein is CASTLATISYEQYF.

For this clonotype: As the CDR3 is not closed by the conserved phenylalanine or tryptophan, this likely results from a read error. The chain couples TRBV7-8 to TRBJ2-2, with D tentatively TRBD1 (5 bases). V was pared by 1 base and J by 7 bases, with 10 bases between. The V gene's germline CDR1 is SGHVS and CDR2 FQNEAQ. The CDR3 is 14 residues long. For the CDR3, the DNA is TGTGCCAGCAGCTTAGGGACACCGAGCGGGGAGCTGTTTCTT. Protein product: CASSLGTPSGELFL.

In its sample, this clonotype was seen many times. The chain recombines TRBV5-6 with TRBJ1-1, with 9 nucleotides matching TRBD1. The junction had 6 bases not matched to a gene; V was cut back by 2 bases and J by 4 bases. In germline, CDR1 is SGHDT, CDR2 YYEEEE. The CDR3 extends over 15 amino acids. CDR3 bases: TGTGCCAGCAGCTTTACTTCGACAGGGGGCACTGAAGCTTTCTTT. Translation gives CASSFTSTGGTEAFF.

This clonotype was recorded many times. The chain employs TRBV12-3 or TRBV12-4 and TRBJ2-5; D unclear. CDR3 size: 15 residues. Deletions cut 3 bases from V and 1 base from J, with 12 bases between. DNA for the CDR3: TGTGCCAGCAGTTTCACTATCGACGCCCAAGAGACCCAGTACTTC. This codes for CASSFTIDAQETQYF.

This clonotype was detected ten times or more. The rearrangement links TRBV28 to TRBJ2-7; D ambiguous. Germline CDR1 reads MDHEN; CDR2 reads SYDVKM. The CDR3 is 10 amino acids. Trimming removed 8 bases at V and 3 bases at J, with 5 bases between. CDR3: CASGSYEQYF. The CDR3 DNA reads as TGTGCCAGCGGCAGCTACGAGCAGTACTTC.

The table lists this clonotype with a few counts. This rearrangement joins TRBV6-1 to TRBJ2-2; D possibly corresponds to TRBD1 (6 bases). This CDR3 contains 14 residues. CDR1 and CDR2 (germline): MNHNS, SASEGT. Trimming stripped 6 bases from V and 7 bases from J, with 15 bases between. The CDR3 DNA is TGTGCCAGCAGAAACAACAGGGTGAGCGGGGAGCTGTTTTTT. It specifies CASRNNRVSGELFF.

This clonotype occurred many times. The V and J genes are TRBV2 and TRBJ2-5; D is possibly TRBD1 (5 bases). The V gene lost 6 bases and the J gene lost 6 bases, with 11 bases spanning the gap. The CDR3 totals 12 residues. CDR1 and CDR2 from the germline V gene are SNHLY and FYNNEI. CDR3 sequence reads: CASSDSRKTQYF. The CDR3 DNA follows: TGTGCCAGCAGCGACAGTAGAAAGACCCAGTACTTC.

This clonotype appeared many times. The gene calls are TRBV28 and TRBJ2-1; no clear D gene. V was pared by 6 bases and J by 7 bases, with 4 bases between. The CDR3 length is 10 residues. Germline CDR1 MDHEN, CDR2 SYDVKM. Here the CDR3 reads CASRQNEQFF. The CDR3 DNA reads as TGTGCCAGCAGGCAAAATGAGCAGTTCTTC.

There are many counts of this clonotype. V gene TRBV28 combines with J gene TRBJ1-5, with a possible D match to TRBD1 (5 bases). CDR1 and CDR2 from the germline V gene are MDHEN and SYDVKM. V lost 3 bases and J lost 3, with 12 bases in between. CDR3 length: 15 amino acids. This CDR3 is CASSLGTENNQPQHF. The CDR3 DNA reads TGTGCCAGCAGTTTGGGGACGGAAAACAATCAGCCCCAGCATTTT. Together with reference TRBV28 and TRBJ1-5, the CDR3 gives the full variable domain: DVKVTQSSRYLVKRTGEKVFLECVQDMDHENMFWYRQDPGLGLRLIYFSYDVKMKEKGDIPEGYSVSREKKERFSLILESASTNQTSMYLCASSLGTENNQPQHFGDGTRLSIL.

This clonotype was recorded many times. This chain joins TRBV12-3 or TRBV12-4 and TRBJ2-5; D may be TRBD1 or TRBD2 (5 bases each). V was pared by 3 bases and J by 5 bases, with 10 bases between. The CDR3 covers 13 residues. Written as DNA, the CDR3 is TGTGCCAGCAGTTTCATGGGGACGGAGACCCAGTACTTC. Translated, it gives CASSFMGTETQYF.

This clonotype was observed a handful of times. The rearrangement uses TRBV7-2 and TRBJ1-1; D possibly corresponds to TRBD1 (5 bases). Trimming stripped 1 base from V and 3 bases from J, with 15 bases between. The CDR3 is 16 amino acids. CDR1 SGHTA and CDR2 FQGNSA come from the germline V gene. The CDR3 coding sequence is TGTGCCAGCAGCTTAGTCGCCAGGGTAGGGGACACTGAAGCTTTCTTT. Translated, it gives CASSLVARVGDTEAFF.

This chain uses TRBV5-5 with TRBJ1-5, with D maybe TRBD1 (5 bases). The CDR3 runs to 15 residues. Per germline, CDR1 SGHKS and CDR2 YYEKEE (reference sequence). V was clipped by 3 bases and J by 0 bases, with 10 bases between them. CDR3 in DNA: TGTGCCAGCAGCTCGCTGGGGGATAGCAATCAGCCCCAGCATTTT. It specifies CASSSLGDSNQPQHF.

The V and J genes are TRBV7-9 and TRBJ2-5; D remains unclear. The CDR3 consists of 12 residues. The germline V gene has CDR1 SEHNR and CDR2 FQNEAQ (reference sequence). Trimming removed 3 bases from V and 7 bases from J, with 9 bases in between. The CDR3 region is CASSLVVGTQYF. DNA of the CDR3: TGTGCCAGCAGCTTGGTAGTAGGGACCCAGTACTTC.

This clonotype was detected ten times or more. This chain links TRBV10-3 with TRBJ2-2; perhaps TRBD1 as D (5 bases). V gave up 0 bases and J gave up 2 bases, with 10 bases separating them. There are 16 residues in the CDR3. Germline V lookup: CDR1 ENHRY, CDR2 SYGVKD. The CDR3 loop reads CAISESWQGNTGELFF. The CDR3, as DNA: TGTGCCATCAGTGAGTCGTGGCAGGGTAACACCGGGGAGCTGTTTTTT.

This chain joins TRBV6-2 or TRBV6-3 and TRBJ2-1; D call uncertain. The CDR3 is made up of 20 amino acids. Deletions cut 0 bases from V and 4 bases from J, with 25 bases between. Germline CDR1 reads MNHEY; CDR2 reads SVGEGT. The CDR3 here is CASSYSMNSLYLSRYNEQFF. The DNA for the CDR3 is TGTGCCAGCAGTTACTCGATGAACAGCCTTTACCTCTCGAGATACAATGAGCAGTTCTTC.

The genes are TRBV28 and TRBJ1-4, with 7 positions matching TRBD1. The trim removed 8 bases at V and 8 bases at J, leaving 5 bases unmatched. Germline CDR1 and CDR2: MDHEN and SYDVKM. This CDR3 region has 12 residues. This CDR3 reads CASCPGGEKLFF. CDR3 in DNA: TGTGCCAGCTGTCCAGGGGGGGAAAAACTGTTTTTT.

This clonotype has ten or more counts. CDR3 nucleotides: TGTGCCAGCAGTCCAGGACTAGCGGGAGGGCCGGATGAGCAGTTCTTC. The encoded protein is CASSPGLAGGPDEQFF. The V and J genes are TRBV27 and TRBJ2-1; 15 positions agree with TRBD2. CDR3 size: 16 residues. V lost 5 bases, J lost 8 bases, and 7 bases stayed unmatched. Germline-derived CDR1 and CDR2 are MNHEY and SMNVEV (reference sequence).

This clonotype has ten or more counts. This chain links TRBV28 with TRBJ2-7; D call uncertain. This CDR3 is 14 amino acids long. Germline V gene sequence: CDR1 MDHEN, CDR2 SYDVKM. Trimming took 3 bases from V and 1 from J, leaving 10 bases between them. CDR3 protein: CASSFSEDSYEQYF. CDR3 DNA: TGTGCCAGCAGTTTTAGTGAAGATTCCTACGAGCAGTACTTC.

This chain uses TRBV24-1 with TRBJ2-1; 13 nucleotides line up with TRBD2. There are 18 residues in the CDR3. Germline V gene lookup returns CDR1 KGHDR and CDR2 SFDVKD. Trimming cost V 4 bases and J 8 bases; bases outside gene matches: 13. Here the CDR3 reads CATSDRLAGGGSLHEQFF. CDR3 coding DNA: TGTGCCACCAGTGACCGACTAGCGGGAGGAGGTTCCCTGCATGAGCAGTTCTTC.

The rearrangement uses TRBV12-3 or TRBV12-4 and TRBJ2-6; D not certain. The V end lost 3 bases, the J end lost 2 bases, and 11 bases lay between the germline ends. This CDR3 has 16 residues. The CDR3 here is CASSFFPRPGANVLTF. The CDR3 DNA is TGTGCCAGCAGTTTCTTCCCACGGCCTGGGGCCAACGTCCTGACTTTC.